This entry lists 5 T cell receptor beta chains sequenced from one sample in a study of T cells and Merkel cell carcinoma outcomes (dated by TCRdb to about 2020). Libraries were made using the immunoSEQ multiplex PCR assay. Drawn from immuneACCESS, this table holds only the in-frame rearrangements with V and J called that TCRdb kept. Clones are partly lost; checked studies trace under half to an unresolved V gene and leave the rest unexplained. The sample table contains some 13,000 clones; only one count was recorded for roughly 92% of them. About 2% of the sample comes from the top ten. Sequencing used tumor tissue from Merkel cell carcinoma. These receptors were obtained from a human donor with Merkel cell carcinoma.

This chain links TRBV2 with TRBJ1-2; tentative D call: TRBD1 (6 bases). The CDR3 is 15 residues long. Per germline, CDR1 SNHLY and CDR2 FYNNEI. Trimming shortened V by 7 bases and J by 2 bases, and 17 bases separated the two germline ends. CDR3 DNA: TGTGCCAGCAAAAGTCGGGGACACGGGAACTATGGCTACACCTTC. Protein: CASKSRGHGNYGYTF.

J is TRBJ2-5 and V is TRBV2, with D perhaps matching TRBD1 (6 bases). The V gene lost 7 bases and the J gene lost 4 bases, with 13 bases spanning the gap. The CDR3 runs to 13 residues. Germline lookup yields CDR1 SNHLY and CDR2 FYNNEI. The CDR3 region has the DNA TGTGCCAGCAATGGGGGCAGGGGAGAGACCCAGTACTTC. Encoded protein: CASNGGRGETQYF.

This clone was observed once. The chain links TRBV29-1 to TRBJ1-2, with a tentative D call TRBD1 (6 bases). Trimming cost V 7 bases and J 1 base, with 10 bases left between them. The CDR3 is made up of 12 amino acids. From germline, CDR1 is SQVTM and CDR2 ANQGSEA. This chain's CDR3 is CSAGHLNYGYTF. CDR3 nucleotide sequence: TGCAGCGCGGGACACCTTAACTATGGCTACACCTTC.

This chain links TRBV29-1 with TRBJ2-6, with no clear D. Germline V gene lookup returns CDR1 SQVTM and CDR2 ANQGSEA. The CDR3 contains 13 residues. V was clipped by 5 bases and J by 0 bases, with 5 bases between them. Written as DNA, the CDR3 is TGCAGCGTTTTCGCCTCTGGGGCCAACGTCCTGACTTTC. Translating gives CSVFASGANVLTF.

The genes are TRBV7-9 and TRBJ2-3; no clear D gene. In germline, CDR1 is SEHNR, CDR2 FQNEAQ (reference sequence). CDR3 length: 15 residues. The V gene lost 4 bases and the J gene lost 0 bases, with 11 bases spanning the gap. CDR3 protein: CASSSTATSTDTQYF. The CDR3 region has the DNA TGTGCCAGCAGCTCCACAGCTACTAGCACAGATACGCAGTATTTT.